This T cell receptor beta chain was documented in a study of control samples from healthy donors and cancer patients. Produced via immunoSEQ multiplex PCR; TCRdb's table is partial and in-frame only. The data hold some 120,000 clones, with roughly nine tenths observed a single time. Trimming cost V 6 bases and J 5 bases, with 16 bases left between them. CDR1 is MNHEY, CDR2 SVGAGI, per germline. The CDR3 extends over 15 amino acids. The clonotype originates from a woman aged 45 to 65 with colorectal cancer. Sequencing was done on a sample of PBMCs. This chain joins TRBV6-5 and TRBJ2-2; D tentatively reads TRBD1 or TRBD2 (6 bases each). CDR3 sequence reads: CASRRGQRRTGELFF. The CDR3 coding sequence is TGTGCCAGCAGGCGGGGACAACGGAGGACCGGGGAGCTGTTTTTT.